A selection of T cell receptor beta chains follows, all from one sample in a study of tumor-infiltrating lymphocytes in primary liver carcinoma. TCRdb analysed the multiplex PCR reads with MiXCR anew, one entry per CDR3 protein. Of roughly 330,000 distinct CDR3 sequences listed, around three fifths are singletons. The sequenced sample consisted of peripheral blood. The receptors originated from a man aged 35 to 55 with primary liver carcinoma and hepatitis B virus infection. The conserved cysteine and the conserved F or W are not part of the CDR3 here.

>TRBJ2-6|TRBV4-3
ASSQDGSGRGANVLS
>TRBJ2-2|TRBV29-1
SVDLWAGELF
>TRBJ2-2|TRBV10-2
ASRWSGRTSTGELF
>TRBJ2-1|TRBV5-1
ASSFAGYNEQF
>TRBJ1-5|TRBV19
ASTSFLDGQPQH
>TRBJ1-1|TRBV5-6
ASSLGLGEGTEAF
>TRBJ2-1|TRBV4-3
ASSQEGRSYNEQF
>TRBJ2-7|TRBV6-2/TRBV6-3
ASSYGGRQEQY
>TRBJ2-2|TRBV7-9
ASSIPGTETNTGELF
>TRBJ2-1|TRBV10-3
AHGPDYNEQF
>TRBJ2-6|TRBV14
ASSRLQVSGANVLT
>TRBJ2-5|TRBV28
ASSLWGQGQKETQY
>TRBJ1-1|TRBV6-1
ASSPRNTEAF
>TRBJ1-1|TRBV11-1
ASCLGLNAETF
>TRBJ1-2|TRBV6-5
DSSPLYGYT
>TRBJ1-6|TRBV30
AWSVAGIYDSPLH
>TRBJ2-1|TRBV11-2
ARSARGDYNEQF
>TRBJ2-1|TRBV29-1
IVDLAEVRWNEQF
>TRBJ1-1|TRBV4-1
ASSQEKLNTEAF
>TRBJ2-4|TRBV29-1
SVLVTGASKNIQY
>TRBJ2-1|TRBV5-5
ASSLSGQGGNEQF
>TRBJ2-5|TRBV4-1
ASSQDHSGALQETQY
>TRBJ2-2|TRBV4-2
ASNQGPTSGWQELF
>TRBJ2-1|TRBV11-2
ASSRSGTSYNVQF
>TRBJ2-2|TRBV7-3
ASSRGTGDAGELF
>TRBJ1-1|TRBV11-2
ASSTSSRFEAF
>TRBJ2-3|TRBV10-3
AISMTSGKADTQY
>TRBJ1-5|TRBV28
ASSLLTFRGGQPQH
>TRBJ2-3|TRBV12-3/TRBV12-4
ASCWTSGFADTQY
>TRBJ1-1|TRBV6-6
ASIPLGGATEAF
>NA|TRBV4-2
ASSQEGSRNQPQY
>TRBJ2-5|TRBV11-3
ASNPTTGGLETQY
>TRBJ1-5|TRBV18
ASSPGSNQLQH
>TRBJ2-4|TRBV24-1
ATSAGAKNIQY
>TRBJ1-6|TRBV10-2
ASSGQGGSPLH
>TRBJ1-6|TRBV5-6
ASSFTGSNSPLH
>TRBJ1-1|TRBV12-3/TRBV12-4
ASSLGPAEAF